This T cell receptor (beta chain) stems from a study of cytomegalovirus exposure and HLA in healthy donors. General study findings and limits: Per a prior analysis, the majority of TCR beta V segments were productive roughly 87% or roughly 30% of the time.

60 Vbeta and 13 Jbeta primers were used in PCR. Using immunoSEQ multiplex PCR, the repertoire was profiled, and TCRdb retains in-frame clones only, with some absent. The sample carries some 170,000 clones, about 72% recorded once. Turning to this clone: Its antigen is unknown.

Sequencing was carried out using PBMCs. The TCR sequence derives from a man between 25 and 39 years old in good health and CMV-seropositive.

The CDR3 DNA follows: TGTGCCAGCAGCCTCGGGACAGAGACGGAGGAAAAACTGTTTTTT. Translated, it gives CASSLGTETEEKLFF. V usage is TRBV7-9 and J usage is TRBJ1-4; 7 positions match TRBD1. CDR1 and CDR2 (germline): SEHNR, FQNEAQ (reference sequence). V trimming: 5 bases; J trimming: 8 bases; junction bases outside the gene matches: 11. The CDR3 has 15 amino acids.